This TCR beta chain comes out of a study of CD8+ T cells in alopecia areata. Study-wide results and limits: For lesional scalp, especially alopecia totalis/universalis, clonality was higher than in normal scalp. Alphabeta T cells residing in normal skin are also sequenced in scalp samples.

Peripheral blood samples and lesional scalp punch biopsies were obtained from alopecia areata patients. This CDR3 has 14 amino acids. Trimming removed 4 bases from V and 8 bases from J; junction bases left unmatched: 10. Germline V gene sequence: CDR1 SEHNR, CDR2 FQNEAQ (reference sequence). After isolation, RNA underwent reverse transcription to generate cDNA as the sequencing template. Some clones are missing from TCRdb's copy, which holds only in-frame ones; the method was immunoSEQ multiplex PCR. In the table there are 95,000 to 120,000 clones, roughly 55% of which are singletons. Remarks on this clone: Its antigen is as yet unknown.

The sample consisted of NKG2D-low CD8+ T cells sorted from blood. The gene calls are TRBV7-9 and TRBJ1-2; TRBD1 matches at 7 bases. The TCR comes from a human donor with alopecia areata. The CDR3 sequence is CASSYGQAVGGYTF. In nucleotides, the CDR3 is TGTGCCAGCAGCTACGGACAGGCAGTTGGAGGCTACACCTTC.